The 23 T cell receptor beta chains below come from one sample, sequenced in a study of blood T cell repertoires in COVID-19. The protocol was immunoSEQ multiplex PCR, while the TCRdb copy is restricted to in-frame clones and leaves out a portion. The sample records under 300,000 clones, roughly 87% being singletons. The sequenced material came from peripheral blood. Source of these receptors: a woman in her forties who had recovered from COVID-19.

The chain combines TRBV3-1 (or the pseudogene TRBV3-2) with TRBJ2-7; 9 bases align to TRBD1. CDR1 and CDR2 (germline): LGHDT, YNNKEL (reference sequence). Germline trimming cut 1 base from V and 4 bases from J; bases unmatched to any gene: 2. The length of the CDR3 is 14 residues. Here the CDR3 reads CASSQGDRAYEQYF. CDR3 DNA: TGTGCCAGCAGCCAAGGGGACAGGGCTTACGAGCAGTACTTC.

The chain combines TRBV6-2 or TRBV6-3 with TRBJ2-7, with TRBD2 matching over 7 bases. J lost 7 bases, V lost 5 bases, and 14 bases had no gene match. Per the germline V gene, CDR1 is MNHEY and CDR2 is SVGEGT. This CDR3 has 15 amino acids. As DNA, the CDR3 is TGTGCCAGCAGTCCCCTCCGGGACTACGTGCAGGAGCAGTACTTC. Its translation: CASSPLRDYVQEQYF.

The rearrangement joins TRBV7-9 to TRBJ1-2; weak D call: TRBD1 (5 bases). V was cut by 2 bases and J by 0 bases, with 7 bases left in between. Germline CDR1 and CDR2: SEHNR and FQNEAQ (reference sequence). The CDR3 is made up of 14 amino acids. Here the CDR3 reads CASSLSGTNYGYTF. The CDR3 DNA follows: TGTGCCAGCAGCTTATCAGGGACTAACTATGGCTACACCTTC.

This clone was seen a few times. The rearrangement uses TRBV19 and TRBJ1-5; 9 bases map to TRBD1. The germline V gene has CDR1 LNHDA and CDR2 SQIVND (reference sequence). V dropped 4 bases and J dropped 1; count of bases not matched to a gene: 8. This CDR3 is built from 17 residues. CDR3 nucleotides: TGTGCCAGTAGTAACTCCGGGACAGGGACGAGCAATCAGCCCCAGCATTTT. It yields the protein CASSNSGTGTSNQPQHF. Looking up the rest from reference TRBV19 and TRBJ1-5 gives the full variable domain: DGGITQSPKYLFRKEGQNVTLSCEQNLNHDAMYWYRQDPGQGLRLIYYSQIVNDFQKGDIAEGYSVSREKKESFPLTVTSAQKNPTAFYLCASSNSGTGTSNQPQHFGDGTRLSIL.

The gene calls are TRBV9 and TRBJ2-7; D may be TRBD1 (5 bases). This CDR3 comprises 13 residues. In germline, CDR1 is SGDLS, CDR2 YYNGEE. Deletions cut 0 bases from V and 7 bases from J, with 11 bases between. The CDR3 here is CASSVEQGWEQYF. DNA for the CDR3: TGTGCCAGCAGCGTAGAGCAGGGCTGGGAGCAGTACTTC.

The chain links TRBV14 to TRBJ2-2; possible D gene TRBD2, 6 bases. The CDR3 is 16 amino acids. V lost 0 bases and J 5 bases, leaving 13 bases between the germline ends. Germline CDR1 SGHDN, CDR2 FVKESK. CDR3 sequence reads: CASSQDLGGGTGELFF. DNA for the CDR3: TGTGCCAGCAGCCAAGATCTCGGTGGGGGGACCGGGGAGCTGTTTTTT.

The chain uses TRBV6-2 or TRBV6-3 and TRBJ2-3; 15 bases match TRBD2. The germline gives CDR1 MNHEY, CDR2 SVGEGT. Trimming cost V 6 bases and J 2 bases; bases outside gene matches: 15. CDR3 length: 20 residues. DNA for the CDR3: TGTGCCAGCAGCGACCGCCACGGGACTAGCGGGGGGCCAATCACAGATACGCAGTATTTT. It codes for CASSDRHGTSGGPITDTQYF.

This chain links TRBV5-8 with TRBJ1-5; D remains unclear. CDR3 length: 15 amino acids. CDR1 is SGHTS, CDR2 YDEGEE, per germline. V lost 2 bases, J lost 0 bases, and 9 bases lay in between. The CDR3 here is CASSFDGNSNQPQHF. The CDR3 region has the DNA TGTGCCAGCAGCTTTGACGGGAATAGCAATCAGCCCCAGCATTTT.

The gene calls are TRBV3-1 (or the pseudogene TRBV3-2) and TRBJ2-5; the match to TRBD2 covers 8 bases. The CDR3 has 16 amino acids. Germline V gene sequence: CDR1 LGHDT, CDR2 YNNKEL (reference sequence). J was trimmed by 2 bases and V by 1 base; bases with no gene match: 6. CDR3 region: CASSQGSGSLQETQYF. DNA for the CDR3: TGTGCCAGCAGCCAAGGAAGCGGGAGTCTGCAAGAGACCCAGTACTTC.

The gene calls are TRBV28 and TRBJ2-7; 8 positions agree with TRBD2. V was pared by 5 bases and J by 5 bases, with 11 bases of the junction left unmatched. Germline V gene data show CDR1 as MDHEN and CDR2 as SYDVKM. The CDR3 covers 15 residues. The CDR3 protein is CASSPGGGTANEQYF. The CDR3 DNA sequence: TGTGCCAGCAGTCCCGGGGGGGGTACGGCCAACGAGCAGTACTTC.

The chain employs TRBV9 and TRBJ2-1, with 11 positions matching TRBD2. The CDR3 has 17 residues. With 0 bases clipped from V and 8 bases from J, the junction kept 10 bases outside the gene matches. The germline V gene has CDR1 SGDLS and CDR2 YYNGEE. The DNA of the CDR3 is TGTGCCAGCAGCGTAGTGGAAAATAGCGGGGGGGTCTATGAGCAGTTCTTC. As protein: CASSVVENSGGVYEQFF.

This chain joins TRBV10-3 and TRBJ2-1, with 10 bases identical to TRBD2. V shed 2 bases and J 8 bases; nucleotides not matched to a gene: 6. The germline V gene has CDR1 ENHRY and CDR2 SYGVKD. The CDR3 has 15 amino acids. DNA for the CDR3: TGTGCCATCAGTGAGGCCACTAGCGGGGTATATGAGCAGTTCTTC. Its translation is CAISEATSGVYEQFF.

The rearrangement joins TRBV15 to TRBJ2-1; perhaps TRBD2 as D (7 bases). The CDR3 sequence is 17 residues long. Germline CDR1 reads LNHNV; CDR2 reads YYDKDF (reference sequence). V lost 1 base and J 3 bases, leaving 16 bases between the germline ends. The CDR3 is CATSRAQGGGGYNEQFF. CDR3 in DNA: TGTGCCACCAGCAGAGCCCAAGGGGGGGGAGGCTACAATGAGCAGTTCTTC.

The chain couples TRBV10-3 to TRBJ2-7; no clear D. CDR3 length: 12 residues. Per germline, CDR1 ENHRY and CDR2 SYGVKD. Trimming cost V 3 bases and J 3 bases, with 6 bases left between them. The CDR3: CAISETDYEQYF. The CDR3, as DNA: TGTGCCATCAGTGAAACTGACTACGAGCAGTACTTC.

The V and J genes are TRBV6-5 and TRBJ2-3; 8 nucleotides match TRBD1. The germline V gene has CDR1 MNHEY and CDR2 SVGAGI. V shed 5 bases, J shed 4 bases, and the junction held 2 bases outside the gene matches. This CDR3 is 13 amino acids long. This CDR3 reads CASSMTGADTQYF. The CDR3 DNA follows: TGTGCCAGCAGTATGACAGGGGCAGATACGCAGTATTTT.

This chain links TRBV29-1 with TRBJ2-1; TRBD1 is a possible D gene (6 bases). Trimming removed 2 bases from V and 7 bases from J, with 12 bases in between. Germline loops: CDR1 SQVTM, CDR2 ANQGSEA. The CDR3 loop spans 13 amino acids. CDR3 sequence (DNA): TGCAGCGTTGAAAACCCGGACAGTAATGAGCAGTTCTTC. Its translation is CSVENPDSNEQFF.

This sequence joins TRBV15 and TRBJ1-5; D is undetermined. Trimming removed 0 bases at V and 3 bases at J, with 6 bases between. The CDR3 totals 14 residues. Germline CDR1 LNHNV, CDR2 YYDKDF (reference sequence). CDR3 in amino acids: CATSRERINQPQHF. The CDR3, as DNA: TGTGCCACCAGCAGAGAGCGGATCAATCAGCCCCAGCATTTT.

The chain combines TRBV7-9 with TRBJ1-2; D may be TRBD1 (6 bases). The CDR3 extends over 15 amino acids. Trimming removed 3 bases from V and 4 bases from J, with 15 bases in between. Germline-derived CDR1 and CDR2 are SEHNR and FQNEAQ (reference sequence). CDR3 in DNA: TGTGCCAGCAGCTTCCCGGTGACAGGAGGCTATGGCTACACCTTC. Translated: CASSFPVTGGYGYTF.

The chain uses TRBV27 and TRBJ1-1; weak D call: TRBD1 (6 bases). The CDR3 runs to 14 residues. Per the germline V gene, CDR1 is MNHEY and CDR2 is SMNVEV (reference sequence). V was clipped by 6 bases and J by 3 bases, with 14 bases between them. CDR3 sequence reads: CASRVQGKDTEAFF. DNA of the CDR3: TGTGCCAGCAGAGTACAGGGCAAGGACACTGAAGCTTTCTTT.

The chain is built from TRBV19 and TRBJ1-5, with TRBD1 identical over 7 bases. The CDR3 has 14 amino acids. Germline loops: CDR1 LNHDA, CDR2 SQIVND (reference sequence). Losses at the gene ends were 5 bases for V and 3 bases for J; bases not matched to a gene: 4. As DNA, the CDR3 is TGTGCCAGTAGTTCGGGACAGTTCAATCAGCCCCAGCATTTT. Translating gives CASSSGQFNQPQHF.

This sequence joins TRBV5-6 and TRBJ1-1, with 9 nucleotides matching TRBD1. The CDR3 runs to 14 residues. V gave up 0 bases and J gave up 6 bases; unmatched junction bases: 3. Germline CDR1 and CDR2: SGHDT and YYEEEE. CDR3 sequence reads: CASSLDRGRAEAFF. The CDR3 DNA follows: TGTGCCAGCAGCTTGGACAGGGGGCGCGCTGAAGCTTTCTTT.

The CDR3 loop reads CASSFGAGAHNEQFF. The DNA of the CDR3 is TGTGCCAGCAGCTTTGGAGCGGGGGCACACAATGAGCAGTTCTTC. The chain joins TRBV13 to TRBJ2-1, with 8 bases lining up with TRBD2. V dropped 3 bases and J dropped 5; count of bases not matched to a gene: 6. The germline V gene encodes CDR1 PRHDT and CDR2 FYEKMQ (reference sequence). The CDR3 extends over 15 amino acids.

The rearrangement links TRBV19 to TRBJ2-2; possibly TRBD1 for D (6 bases). Germline V gene data show CDR1 as LNHDA and CDR2 as SQIVND (reference sequence). This CDR3 spans 15 amino acids. The V and J ends lost 3 bases and 6 bases respectively, with 14 bases between them. Here the CDR3 reads CASSILGGRSGELFF. The CDR3 DNA sequence: TGTGCCAGTAGTATTCTTGGGGGCCGCTCCGGGGAGCTGTTTTTT.